A single sample is the source of the 29 T cell receptor beta chains below, sequenced in a study of monozygotic twins with inflammatory bowel disease. TCRdb re-called the 5' RACE reads; one entry per CDR3 protein, DNA not given. This sample's clone table lists some 150,000 distinct CDR3 sequences. The material sequenced was blood. All receptors derive from a human donor with ulcerative colitis or Crohn's disease, or a healthy co-twin of an affected twin (not recorded which).

The chain carries TRBV20-1 and TRBJ2-7; TCRdb indicates TRBD2, and absent DNA this call remains unverified. The CDR3 has 12 residues. CDR1 DFQATT and CDR2 SNEGSKA come from the germline V gene (reference sequence). The CDR3 loop reads CSAKRESYEQYF.

This sequence joins TRBV6-1 and TRBJ2-7; TCRdb's D gene call, TRBD1, goes unchecked for lack of DNA. The CDR3 loop spans 15 amino acids. In germline, CDR1 is MNHNS, CDR2 SASEGT. Here the CDR3 reads CASSVVTGAAYEQYF.

The rearrangement joins TRBV3-1 to TRBJ2-7; TCRdb picks TRBD2, but there is no DNA to check that call. Germline V gives CDR1 LGHDT, CDR2 YNNKEL (reference sequence). The CDR3 consists of 14 residues. The CDR3 spells CASSQESGAYEQYF.

The chain has TRBV18 and TRBJ1-2; TCRdb reports TRBD1, a call that lacks DNA to check it against. The germline gives CDR1 KGHSH, CDR2 LQKENI. The CDR3 has 15 amino acids. CDR3 in amino acids: CASSPGAGSHYGYTF.

J is TRBJ1-1 and V is TRBV3-1; the TCRdb D gene call, TRBD1, has no DNA to confirm it. CDR3 length equals 15 residues. Germline-derived CDR1 and CDR2 are LGHDT and YNNKEL (reference sequence). The CDR3 loop is CASSRGTGANTEAFF.

The rearrangement uses TRBV5-1 and TRBJ2-1. The CDR3 is 14 amino acids. In germline, CDR1 is SGHRS, CDR2 YFSETQ. The CDR3 reads CASSLAVLVDEQFF.

The gene calls are TRBV5-5 and TRBJ2-1; without DNA, the TCRdb call of TRBD1 cannot be checked. CDR3 size: 15 residues. Germline V CDR1 and CDR2: SGHKS, YYEKEE (reference sequence). CDR3 sequence: CASSPRIRGPNEQFF.

The V and J genes are TRBV5-1 and TRBJ2-7; there is no DNA to check the TCRdb D call of TRBD2. Per the germline V gene, CDR1 is SGHRS and CDR2 is YFSETQ. There are 14 residues in the CDR3. This CDR3 reads CASSWTSGVYEQYF.

The rearrangement joins TRBV7-2 to TRBJ2-2; without DNA, the TCRdb call of TRBD2 cannot be checked. The CDR3 contains 15 residues. The V gene's germline CDR1 is SGHTA and CDR2 FQGNSA. The CDR3 loop reads CASTLGLAGHRELFF.

The chain carries TRBV24-1 and TRBJ1-5; TCRdb indicates TRBD1, and absent DNA this call remains unverified. Germline V gives CDR1 KGHDR, CDR2 SFDVKD. The CDR3 has 14 residues. Here the CDR3 reads CATSESGAAQPQHF.

V gene TRBV20-1 combines with J gene TRBJ2-4. This CDR3 contains 13 residues. CDR1 and CDR2 from the germline V gene are DFQATT and SNEGSKA (reference sequence). CDR3 loop: CSARPLAKNIQYF.

The V and J genes are TRBV11-3 and TRBJ2-6; TCRdb picks TRBD1, but there is no DNA to check that call. CDR1 SGHNT and CDR2 YENEEA come from the germline V gene. The CDR3 totals 19 residues. The CDR3 here is CASSRPNRGESSGANVLTF.

This chain links TRBV12-3 or TRBV12-4 with TRBJ2-1; TCRdb's D call of TRBD1 is untestable without DNA. This CDR3 comprises 14 residues. CDR3 protein: CASSSQGALNEQFF.

The V gene is TRBV9, the J gene TRBJ2-7; TCRdb's D call, TRBD1, is unchecked because there is no DNA. Germline CDR1 reads SGDLS; CDR2 reads YYNGEE. There are 15 residues in the CDR3. The CDR3: CASSVEAGSIYEQYF.

This rearrangement joins TRBV20-1 to TRBJ2-5; TCRdb names TRBD1, which stays unverified in the absence of DNA. The CDR3 contains 16 residues. Germline V CDR1 and CDR2: DFQATT, SNEGSKA (reference sequence). The chain's CDR3 is CSARVSGRRGQETQYF.

The chain combines TRBV7-6 with TRBJ1-2; TCRdb indicates TRBD1, and absent DNA this call remains unverified. Germline CDR1 is SGHVS and CDR2 is FNYEAQ. The CDR3 length is 16 residues. The CDR3 region is CASSLARKGAPDGYTF.

This chain uses TRBV10-3 with TRBJ1-2; TCRdb's D gene call, TRBD1, goes unchecked for lack of DNA. The germline gives CDR1 ENHRY, CDR2 SYGVKD. CDR3 length: 16 residues. CDR3 amino acids: CAISERGGVGLQGYTF.

The gene calls are TRBV7-2 and TRBJ2-7; checking the TCRdb D call of TRBD1 is not possible without DNA. The germline gives CDR1 SGHTA, CDR2 FQGNSA. The CDR3 spans 13 residues. The chain's CDR3 is CASTPGLLGEQYF.

The rearrangement joins TRBV12-3 or TRBV12-4 to TRBJ2-1; TCRdb calls TRBD2, which cannot be checked without DNA. The CDR3 has 13 residues. The CDR3: CASRSGTSDEQFF.

V and J are TRBV15 and TRBJ1-5. The germline V gene has CDR1 LNHNV and CDR2 YYDKDF (reference sequence). The CDR3 covers 14 residues. CDR3 region: CATSRGGVYQPQHF.

V usage is TRBV28 and J usage is TRBJ2-5; TCRdb designates TRBD2, a call that cannot be tested without DNA. The CDR3 runs to 16 residues. Looked up from germline, CDR1 is MDHEN and CDR2 is SYDVKM. The CDR3 is CASSLGLAGGPETQYF.

V usage is TRBV11-2 and J usage is TRBJ2-7. The CDR3 is 14 residues long. Germline V gives CDR1 SGHAT, CDR2 FQNNGV. The chain's CDR3 is CASSIDTTAYEQYF.

The V call is TRBV18, the J call TRBJ1-1. CDR1 KGHSH and CDR2 LQKENI come from the germline V gene. There are 14 residues in the CDR3. The CDR3 reads CASSSTMVNTEAFF.

The chain couples TRBV7-6 to TRBJ1-5. The CDR3 is 13 amino acids. Germline V gene data show CDR1 as SGHVS and CDR2 as FNYEAQ. The CDR3 is CASSRDLNQPQHF.

The chain recombines TRBV12-3 or TRBV12-4 with TRBJ2-5; the D call of TRBD2 rests on TCRdb alone, since no DNA is present to check it. The CDR3 consists of 16 residues. The CDR3 loop is CASSSEAGAIGETQYF.

CDR3 sequence reads: CASSIPGGGSTEALF. The chain combines TRBV19 with TRBJ1-1; no DNA is available, so the TRBD1 call from TCRdb remains unchecked. Germline assignment: CDR1 LNHDA and CDR2 SQIVND (reference sequence). The CDR3 totals 15 residues.

This sequence joins TRBV7-2 and TRBJ2-1; TCRdb's D gene call, TRBD2, goes unchecked for lack of DNA. This CDR3 region has 14 residues. CDR1 and CDR2 (germline): SGHTA, FQGNSA. CDR3: CASSYGLAGSEQFF.

This rearrangement joins TRBV15 to TRBJ2-7; TCRdb names TRBD1, which stays unverified in the absence of DNA. This CDR3 is built from 14 residues. Looked up from germline, CDR1 is LNHNV and CDR2 is YYDKDF (reference sequence). The CDR3: CATSRRQTSYEQYF.

The chain recombines TRBV10-2 with TRBJ2-4. The CDR3 is 15 amino acids. CDR1 WSHSY and CDR2 SAAADI come from the germline V gene. CDR3 sequence: CASSDLGLAKNIQYF.